This record covers a single T cell receptor (beta chain). Its antigen is unidentified. This sample is part of a study of beta chain features in type 1 diabetes. The germline gives CDR1 LNHDA, CDR2 SQIVND (reference sequence). There are 14 residues in the CDR3. V was cut by 6 bases and J by 4 bases, with 13 bases left in between. Every isolated RNA sample was fully reverse transcribed, so sequencing captured expressed TCRB transcripts. The repertoire was sequenced with immunoSEQ multiplex PCR; TCRdb's copy has only in-frame clones and lacks some. Here the sample spans hundreds of thousands of clones, around an eighth being singletons. Whole-study results and caveats: Shortening that was moderate but significant affected the TCRB CDR3s of Type 1 diabetes patients in all four CD4+ subsets.

Sequencing used naive CD4+ T cells from blood. The sequence derives from a man aged 18 to 29 with type 1 diabetes. This chain joins TRBV19 and TRBJ2-1; D is ambiguous. The CDR3 region is CASSNQMRYNEQFF. CDR3 DNA sequence: TGTGCCAGTAGCAACCAAATGAGGTACAATGAGCAGTTCTTC. Based on the CDR3 plus reference TRBV19 and TRBJ2-1, the full variable domain is DGGITQSPKYLFRKEGQNVTLSCEQNLNHDAMYWYRQDPGQGLRLIYYSQIVNDFQKGDIAEGYSVSREKKESFPLTVTSAQKNPTAFYLCASSNQMRYNEQFFGPGTRLTVL.